This note documents a single TCR beta chain sequence. The target antigen is unknown. Each CDR3 protein is one row after TCRdb ran MiXCR on the reads. The table records about 770,000 distinct CDR3 sequences, almost 30% of them present only once. Germline V gene sequence: CDR1 MNHEY, CDR2 SVGEGT. J lost 2 bases, V lost 2 bases, and 3 bases had no gene match. The CDR3 is 16 residues long. This record comes from a study of T cell repertoires in cytomegalovirus infection. Whole-study context: Recently described HLA-C-restricted plus well-studied HLA-B-restricted CMV epitopes were used.

The rearrangement uses TRBV6-2 or TRBV6-3 and TRBJ2-6, with TRBD1 matching over 7 bases. This receptor was taken from a human donor in good health (CMV status not recorded). Some clones in this sample may be carry-over from other donors' samples. This specimen was cultured CD8+ T cells from PBMCs, taken from culture after CMV antigen stimulation. In DNA form, the CDR3 reads TGTGCCAGCAGTTACGGACAGGAAACTGGGGCCAACGTCCTGACTTTC. It is translated as CASSYGQETGANVLTF.